This record concerns one T cell receptor beta chain sequence. Its antigen remains unidentified. A read error may explain this, as a much larger clone is one base away. These data come from a study of metastatic and nonmetastatic thyroid tumors (dated by TCRdb to 2019 to 2021). Notes on the research overall: Repertoires were compared across peripheral blood and tumor or nodule tissue samples from malignant and benign thyroid patients.

The method behind the library was PCR. The run used an Illumina HiSeq 4000. The TCR beta-chain CDR3 region of each patient was profiled by high-throughput sequencing. For the original study's pipeline: CDR3 differences across clinicopathological groups were used to build a classifier for discriminating distant-metastatic papillary thyroid cancer patients. Repertoire diversity was assessed with the Shannon index, and tumor-blood repertoire similarity with the Morisita-Horn index. TCRdb passed the public sequencing reads through fastp at Q25 and MiXCR, retaining productive beta sequences. The V and J calls shown here were made by TCRdb, not taken from the authors' results. Across this sample there are around 23,000 clones, with roughly 22% seen only once. About 26% of the sample is in the top ten clones. What the work shows at the level of the full study, not this receptor alone: In both blood and tumor samples, TCR beta diversity was reported to be significantly higher in malignant tumors than in benign nodules.

No patient had received any treatment before thyroid surgery. Patient clinical samples collected from about 2012 to 2018 were retrospectively analysed using T-cell receptor beta sequencing. The germline V gene (reference sequence) provides CDR1 DFQATT and CDR2 SNEGSKA. The CDR3, cysteine through phenylalanine, is 12 amino acids long. Only the CDR3 portion is preserved as DNA: 36 bases, with reading frame beginning at the first base. Ends trimmed: V by 5 bases, J by 13 bases; bases unmatched to a gene: 9. The sequence is built from TRBV20-1 and TRBJ1-1; TRBD1 matches 11 bases in the middle. This TCR was recovered from a female donor with papillary thyroid cancer or a benign thyroid nodule (not recorded which). Some clones in this sample may be carry-over from other donors' samples. The sequencing sample was made of blood. In nucleotides, the sequence is TGCAGTGCTGTGGACAGGGGGCCTGAGGATTTCTTT. It encodes CSAVDRGPEDFF.